One and the same sample provided the 15 T cell receptor beta chains below, sequenced in a study of CD8 T cells in Susac syndrome. Random hexamers primed reverse transcription of about 0.5 to 1 ug RNA. One entry per CDR3 protein, called by TCRdb with MiXCR from the immunoSEQ multiplex PCR reads. The sample has 85,000 to 120,000 distinct CDR3 sequences; 94% are singletons. Source material: CD8+ T cells from PBMCs. The origin of the receptors is a human donor with Susac syndrome.

This chain connects TRBV9 to TRBJ2-4; maybe TRBD1 (5 bases). The CDR3 contains 16 residues. The V end was cut by 5 bases, the J end by 7 bases, with 22 bases between. Germline assignment: CDR1 SGDLS and CDR2 YYNGEE. CDR3 sequence (DNA): TGTGCCAGCAGTTCCAGGGCCGGTCTCGAAACGAACATTCAGTACTTC. This encodes CASSSRAGLETNIQYF.

The chain recombines TRBV4-1 with TRBJ1-6; a possible D gene is TRBD1 (6 bases). The germline V gene encodes CDR1 MGHRA and CDR2 YSYEKL. CDR3 length: 17 amino acids. The V and J ends lost 4 bases and 7 bases respectively, with 20 bases between them. The CDR3 spells CASSRLSYTGKNSPLHF. The DNA for the CDR3 is TGCGCCAGCAGCCGCCTAAGTTACACAGGGAAGAATTCACCCCTCCACTTT.

The chain couples TRBV6-5 to TRBJ1-1; D not resolved. Germline V gene lookup returns CDR1 MNHEY and CDR2 SVGAGI. V was clipped by 6 bases and J by 1 base, with 9 bases between them. The CDR3 covers 13 residues. For the CDR3, the DNA is TGTGCCAGCAGACTGACACGGAACACTGAAGCTTTCTTT. It yields the protein CASRLTRNTEAFF.

The table lists this clonotype with a few counts. The V gene is TRBV4-2, the J gene TRBJ2-5, with 7 bases identical to TRBD1. Looked up from germline, CDR1 is LGHNA and CDR2 is YNFKEQ. The ends lost 1 base at V and 9 bases at J; junction bases unmatched: 5. The CDR3 length is 13 residues. Here the CDR3 DNA reads TGTGCCAGCAGCCAAGTCCTCCAGGGGGCCCAGTACTTC. Its translation: CASSQVLQGAQYF.

This chain links TRBV5-1 with TRBJ1-1; 9 nucleotides line up with TRBD1. CDR1 and CDR2 from the germline V gene are SGHRS and YFSETQ. CDR3 length equals 13 residues. J lost 4 bases, V lost 7 bases, and 5 bases had no gene match. CDR3 loop: CASRQGGGTEAFF. As DNA, the CDR3 is TGCGCCAGCCGACAGGGGGGGGGCACTGAAGCTTTCTTT.

The V gene is TRBV6-1, the J gene TRBJ1-6, with D unclear. Trimming stripped 4 bases from V and 0 bases from J, with 10 bases between. From germline, CDR1 is MNHNS and CDR2 SASEGT. CDR3 length equals 16 residues. The DNA for the CDR3 is TGTGCCAGCAGTGCTAGGACGAGCTCCTATAATTCACCCCTCCACTTT. Its translation: CASSARTSSYNSPLHF.

The chain employs TRBV4-2 and TRBJ1-6; TRBD1 aligns across 7 bases. The germline V gene encodes CDR1 LGHNA and CDR2 YNFKEQ. V lost 3 bases and J lost 5; bases outside the gene matches: 7. This CDR3 spans 16 amino acids. CDR3 bases: TGTGCCAGCAGCCATGAAGACAGGGTTCATAATTCACCCCTCCACTTT. It translates to CASSHEDRVHNSPLHF.

The chain employs TRBV7-9 and TRBJ2-3; tentatively, D is TRBD2 (6 bases). V was shortened by 5 bases and J by 2 bases, with 23 bases between the two germline ends. This CDR3 has 18 amino acids. CDR1 is SEHNR and CDR2 is FQNEAQ in the germline V gene (reference sequence). The CDR3 sequence: CASSHPLGLLSNTDTQYF. CDR3 coding DNA: TGTGCCAGCAGCCACCCCCTAGGACTACTCTCAAACACAGATACGCAGTATTTT.

The rearrangement uses TRBV12-3 or TRBV12-4 and TRBJ1-2, with 7 bases identical to TRBD1. Trimming cost V 5 bases and J 5 bases; bases outside gene matches: 5. This CDR3 comprises 13 residues. The CDR3 protein is CASSPTGVYGYTF. CDR3 nucleotide sequence: TGTGCCAGCAGTCCTACAGGGGTTTATGGCTACACCTTC.

This chain connects TRBV20-1 to TRBJ2-1, with 9 bases lining up with TRBD1. V shed 6 bases, J shed 2 bases, and the junction held 8 bases outside the gene matches. CDR3 length equals 15 residues. Germline V lookup: CDR1 DFQATT, CDR2 SNEGSKA (reference sequence). CDR3 in amino acids: CSAPGRDRAYNEQFF. CDR3 coding DNA: TGCAGTGCCCCAGGGCGGGACAGGGCCTACAATGAGCAGTTCTTC.

V usage is TRBV9 and J usage is TRBJ2-5, with 7 bases fitting TRBD1. Trimming removed 3 bases from V and 3 bases from J; junction bases left unmatched: 8. Germline assignment: CDR1 SGDLS and CDR2 YYNGEE. The CDR3 consists of 15 residues. The CDR3 loop reads CASSASGTEKETQYF. The CDR3 coding sequence is TGTGCCAGCAGCGCCTCCGGGACAGAGAAAGAGACCCAGTACTTC.

This sequence joins TRBV18 and TRBJ2-5, with D perhaps assigned TRBD1 or TRBD2 (6 bases each). The CDR3 spans 14 residues. Germline V gene lookup returns CDR1 KGHSH and CDR2 LQKENI. V lost 5 bases to trimming and J lost 4 bases, with 14 bases between them. CDR3 in DNA: TGTGCCAGCTCATCGCCGGGGGCCCGAGAGACCCAGTACTTC. It is translated as CASSSPGARETQYF.

Written as DNA, the CDR3 is TGCGCCAGCAGCCAACAGACAGGGTCCTACGAGCAGTACTTC. This translates into CASSQQTGSYEQYF. The chain employs TRBV4-3 and TRBJ2-7; 7 bases fit TRBD1. Germline CDR1 reads LGHNA; CDR2 reads YSLEER. V lost 2 bases, J lost 1 base, and 2 bases stayed unmatched. This CDR3 is built from 14 residues.

The rearrangement links TRBV5-4 to TRBJ2-3; 9 positions match TRBD2. With V trimmed by 4 bases and J by 4 bases, 13 bases remained unmatched. Germline CDR1 and CDR2: SGHNT and YYREEE (reference sequence). This CDR3 is built from 17 residues. Here the CDR3 DNA reads TGTGCCAGCAGCACTCTAGGCGGGGGGGCCATTGCAGATACGCAGTATTTT. It codes for CASSTLGGGAIADTQYF.

The chain has TRBV9 and TRBJ2-5; no firm D call. This CDR3 has 13 amino acids. From germline, CDR1 is SGDLS and CDR2 YYNGEE. V lost 4 bases to trimming and J lost 5 bases, with 12 bases between them. CDR3 sequence reads: CASSPRSGETQYF. The CDR3 coding sequence is TGTGCCAGCAGCCCCCGTAGTGGGGAGACCCAGTACTTC.